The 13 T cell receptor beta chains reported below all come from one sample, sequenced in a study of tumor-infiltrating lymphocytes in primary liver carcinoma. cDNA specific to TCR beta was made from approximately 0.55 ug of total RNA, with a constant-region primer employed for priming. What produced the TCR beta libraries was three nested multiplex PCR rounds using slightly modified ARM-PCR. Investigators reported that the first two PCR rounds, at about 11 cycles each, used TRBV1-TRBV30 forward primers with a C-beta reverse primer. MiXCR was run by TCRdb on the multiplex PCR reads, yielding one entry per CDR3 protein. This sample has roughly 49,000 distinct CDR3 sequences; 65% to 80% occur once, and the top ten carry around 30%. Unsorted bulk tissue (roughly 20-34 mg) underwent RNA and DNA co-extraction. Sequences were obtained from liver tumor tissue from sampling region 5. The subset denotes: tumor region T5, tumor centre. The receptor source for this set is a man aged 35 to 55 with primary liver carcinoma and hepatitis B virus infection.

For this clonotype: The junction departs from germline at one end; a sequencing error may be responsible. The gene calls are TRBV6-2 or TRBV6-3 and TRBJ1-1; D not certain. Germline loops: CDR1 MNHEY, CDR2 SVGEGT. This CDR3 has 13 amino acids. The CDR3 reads CTSSYQHPREAFF. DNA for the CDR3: TGTACCAGCAGTTATCAGCACCCACGTGAAGCTTTCTTT.

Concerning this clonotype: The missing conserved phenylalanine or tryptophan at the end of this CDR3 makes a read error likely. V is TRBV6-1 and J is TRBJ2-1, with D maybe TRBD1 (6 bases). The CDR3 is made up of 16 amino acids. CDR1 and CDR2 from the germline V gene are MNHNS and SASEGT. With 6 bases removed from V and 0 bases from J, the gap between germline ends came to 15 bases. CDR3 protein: CASRRGIGGSYNEQFS. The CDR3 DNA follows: TGTGCCAGCAGAAGAGGGATAGGGGGCTCCTACAATGAGCAGTTCTCC.

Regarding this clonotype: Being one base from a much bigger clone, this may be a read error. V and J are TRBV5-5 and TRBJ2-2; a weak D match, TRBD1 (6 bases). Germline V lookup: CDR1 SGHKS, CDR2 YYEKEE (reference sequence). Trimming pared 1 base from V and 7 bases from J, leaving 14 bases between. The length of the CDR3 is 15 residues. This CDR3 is CASSLSGEHIGELFF. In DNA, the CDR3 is TGTGCCAGCAGCTTGTCAGGGGAACACATCGGGGAGCTGTTTTTT.

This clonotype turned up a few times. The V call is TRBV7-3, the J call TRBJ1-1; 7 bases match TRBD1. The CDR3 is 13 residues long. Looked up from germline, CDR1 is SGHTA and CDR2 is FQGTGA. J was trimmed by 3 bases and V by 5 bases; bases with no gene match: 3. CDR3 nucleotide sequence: TGTGCCAGCAGCACCCAGGGGGACACTGAAGCTTTCTTT. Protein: CASSTQGDTEAFF.

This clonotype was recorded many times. CDR3 protein: CASRDRDRGDEQYF. The CDR3 coding sequence is TGTGCCAGCAGAGACCGGGACAGGGGAGACGAGCAGTACTTC. The rearrangement uses TRBV6-2 or TRBV6-3 and TRBJ2-7; 10 bases fit TRBD1. Trimming at V came to 6 bases and at J to 5 bases, leaving 7 bases not matched to a gene. Germline V CDR1 and CDR2: MNHEY, SVGEGT. This CDR3 comprises 14 residues.

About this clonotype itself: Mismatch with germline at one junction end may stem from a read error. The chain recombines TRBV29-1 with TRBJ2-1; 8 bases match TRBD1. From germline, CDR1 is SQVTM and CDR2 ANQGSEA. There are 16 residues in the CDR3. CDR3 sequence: CSVERDRIKSYNEQLF. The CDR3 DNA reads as TGCAGCGTTGAACGGGACAGGATTAAATCTTACAATGAGCAGCTCTTC.

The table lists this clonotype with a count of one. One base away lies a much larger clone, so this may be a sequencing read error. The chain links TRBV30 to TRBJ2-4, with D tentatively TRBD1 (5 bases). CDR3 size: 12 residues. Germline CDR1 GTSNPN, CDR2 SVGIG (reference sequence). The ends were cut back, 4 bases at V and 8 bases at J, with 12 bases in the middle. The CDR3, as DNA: TGTGCCTGGAATCCCCTGGGGCACATTCAGTACTTC. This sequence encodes CAWNPLGHIQYF.

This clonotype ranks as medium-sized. This CDR3 is CASSLDGVNTEAFF. The CDR3 DNA sequence: TGTGCCAGCAGCTTGGACGGTGTAAACACTGAAGCTTTCTTT. This chain connects TRBV11-3 to TRBJ1-1; D not resolved. Germline-derived CDR1 and CDR2 are SGHNT and YENEEA. V shed 3 bases and J shed 2 bases, with 10 bases lying between them. The CDR3 is 14 residues long.

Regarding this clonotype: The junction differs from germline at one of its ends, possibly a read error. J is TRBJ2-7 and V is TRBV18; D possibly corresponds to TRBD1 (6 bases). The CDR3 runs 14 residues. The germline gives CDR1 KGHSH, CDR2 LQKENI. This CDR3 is CASSRQESSYKQYF. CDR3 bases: TGTGCCAGCTCACGACAGGAATCTTCCTACAAGCAATATTTC.

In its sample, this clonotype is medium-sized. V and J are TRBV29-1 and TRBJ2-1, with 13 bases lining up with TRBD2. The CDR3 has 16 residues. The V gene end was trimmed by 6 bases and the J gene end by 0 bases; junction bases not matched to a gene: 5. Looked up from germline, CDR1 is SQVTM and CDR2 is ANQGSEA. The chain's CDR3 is CSVAWTSGSSYNEQFF. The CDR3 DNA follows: TGCAGCGTCGCCTGGACTAGCGGGAGCTCCTACAATGAGCAGTTCTTC.

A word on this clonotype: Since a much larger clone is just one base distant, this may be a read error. This chain's CDR3 is CASRQGGLGGADVLTF. CDR3 in DNA: TGTGCCAGCCGACAGGGGGGCCTTGGTGGGGCCGACGTCCTGACTTTC. The chain recombines TRBV6-4 with TRBJ2-6; 9 nucleotides line up with TRBD1. The CDR3 runs to 16 residues. Germline lookup yields CDR1 MRHNA and CDR2 SNTAGT.

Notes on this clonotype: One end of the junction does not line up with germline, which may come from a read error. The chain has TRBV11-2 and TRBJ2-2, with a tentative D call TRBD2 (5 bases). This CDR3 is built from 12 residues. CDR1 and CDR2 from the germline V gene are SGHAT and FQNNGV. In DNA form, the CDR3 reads TGTGTCAGCAGCACAAACACCGGGGAGCTGTCTTTC. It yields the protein CVSSTNTGELSF.

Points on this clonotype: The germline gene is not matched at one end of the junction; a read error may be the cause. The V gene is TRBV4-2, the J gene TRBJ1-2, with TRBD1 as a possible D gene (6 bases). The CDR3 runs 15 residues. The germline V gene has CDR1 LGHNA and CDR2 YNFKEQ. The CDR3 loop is CAGSQPQGSPDGYTF. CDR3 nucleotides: TGTGCCGGCAGCCAGCCACAGGGCTCTCCTGATGGCTACACTTTC.